This T cell receptor (beta chain) was recorded in a study of shared clonotypes between healthy human individuals. Study conclusions and caveats: In the sorted subsets, rarefaction showed sequencing was incomplete despite large depth.

With respect to this clone: The antigen remains undetermined.

Within Nashville, Tennessee resided all donors, each a Caucasian adult. Partitioning of CD4+ cells yielded a CD45RA+ naive subset and a CD45RA-negative memory subset. Per the original data handling: ImmunoSEQ junction-only sequences lacked quality scores, so their filtering differed. The method was immunoSEQ multiplex PCR; TCRdb's version includes in-frame clones alone and lacks a portion of them. V and J calls and clone size are as listed in that table; D and trimming were resolved from the DNA. Among over a million clones listed, about three quarters were seen once. The sample was memory CD4+ T cells sorted from blood. Subset indicated: CD45RA-negative fraction. The source is a man between 18 and 29 years old in good health.

CDR3 region: CASSYLWGTEAFF. CDR3 nucleotides: TGTGCCAGCAGCTACCTTTGGGGCACTGAAGCTTTCTTT. J is TRBJ1-1 and V is TRBV2, with no clear D. Germline lookup yields CDR1 SNHLY and CDR2 FYNNEI. The CDR3 loop spans 13 amino acids. Trimming pared 6 bases from V and 4 bases from J, leaving 12 bases between.